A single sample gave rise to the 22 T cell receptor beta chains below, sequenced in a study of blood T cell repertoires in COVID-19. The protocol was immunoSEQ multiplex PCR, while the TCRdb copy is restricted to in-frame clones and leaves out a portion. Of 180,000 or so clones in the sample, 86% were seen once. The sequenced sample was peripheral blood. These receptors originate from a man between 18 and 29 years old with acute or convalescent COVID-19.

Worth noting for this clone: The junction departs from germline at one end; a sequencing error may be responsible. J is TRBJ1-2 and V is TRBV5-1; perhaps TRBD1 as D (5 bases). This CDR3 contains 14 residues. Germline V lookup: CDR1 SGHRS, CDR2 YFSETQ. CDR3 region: CASSLGPGYYGYTF. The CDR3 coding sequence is TGCGCCAGCAGTTTGGGCCCAGGGTACTATGGCTACACCTTC.

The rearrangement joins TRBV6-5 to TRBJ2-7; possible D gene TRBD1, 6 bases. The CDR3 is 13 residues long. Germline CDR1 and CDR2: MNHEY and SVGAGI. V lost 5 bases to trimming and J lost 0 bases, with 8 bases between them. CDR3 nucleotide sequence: TGTGCCAGCAGTCGGACAGACTCCTACGAGCAGTACTTC. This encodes CASSRTDSYEQYF.

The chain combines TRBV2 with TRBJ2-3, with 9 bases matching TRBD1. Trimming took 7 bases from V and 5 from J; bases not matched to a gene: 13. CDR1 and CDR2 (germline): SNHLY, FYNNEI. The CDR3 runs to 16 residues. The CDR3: CASKNGDRVSLDTQYF. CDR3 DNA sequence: TGTGCCAGCAAGAACGGGGACAGGGTATCGTTAGATACGCAGTATTTT.

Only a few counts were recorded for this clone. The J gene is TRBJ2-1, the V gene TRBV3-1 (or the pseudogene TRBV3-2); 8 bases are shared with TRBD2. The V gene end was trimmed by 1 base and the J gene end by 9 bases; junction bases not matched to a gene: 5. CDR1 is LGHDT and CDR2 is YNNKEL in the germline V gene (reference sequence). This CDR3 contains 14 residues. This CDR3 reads CASSQVAGRGEQFF. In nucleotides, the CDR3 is TGTGCCAGCAGCCAAGTAGCGGGGAGGGGTGAGCAGTTCTTC.

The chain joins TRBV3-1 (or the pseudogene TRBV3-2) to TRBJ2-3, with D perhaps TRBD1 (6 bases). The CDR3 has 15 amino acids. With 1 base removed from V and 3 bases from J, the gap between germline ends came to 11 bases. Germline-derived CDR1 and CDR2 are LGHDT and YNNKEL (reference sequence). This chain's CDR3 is CASSQGGRRTDTQYF. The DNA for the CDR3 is TGTGCCAGCAGCCAAGGGGGGCGCCGTACAGATACGCAGTATTTT.

CDR3 protein: CASSQVPNKAFF. The CDR3, as DNA: TGCGCCAGCAGCCAAGTCCCTAATAAAGCTTTCTTT. The chain uses TRBV4-1 and TRBJ1-1; D is unclear. Looked up from germline, CDR1 is MGHRA and CDR2 is YSYEKL. Trimming shortened V by 1 base and J by 9 bases, and 9 bases separated the two germline ends. This CDR3 has 12 residues.

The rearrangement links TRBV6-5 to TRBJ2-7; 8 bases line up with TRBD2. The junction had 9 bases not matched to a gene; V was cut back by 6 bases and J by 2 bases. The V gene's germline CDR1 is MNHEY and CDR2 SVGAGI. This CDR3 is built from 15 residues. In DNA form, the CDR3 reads TGTGCCAGCAGGTGGGGAGGTAGCGGGGCCTACGAGCAGTACTTC. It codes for CASRWGGSGAYEQYF.

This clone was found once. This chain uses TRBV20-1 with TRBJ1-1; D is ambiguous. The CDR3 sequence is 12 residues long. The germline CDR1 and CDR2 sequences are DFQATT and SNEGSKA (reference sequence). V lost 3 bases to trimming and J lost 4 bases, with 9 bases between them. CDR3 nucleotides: TGCAGTGCTAGTTGGTTCGGCACTGAAGCTTTCTTT. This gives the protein CSASWFGTEAFF.

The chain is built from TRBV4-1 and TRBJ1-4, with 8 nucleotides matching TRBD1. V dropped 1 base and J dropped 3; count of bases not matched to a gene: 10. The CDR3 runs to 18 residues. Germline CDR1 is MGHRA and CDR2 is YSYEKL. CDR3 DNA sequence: TGCGCCAGCAGCCAAGTTGGGGCAGGGGGCGCGTCTAATGAAAAACTGTTTTTT. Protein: CASSQVGAGGASNEKLFF.

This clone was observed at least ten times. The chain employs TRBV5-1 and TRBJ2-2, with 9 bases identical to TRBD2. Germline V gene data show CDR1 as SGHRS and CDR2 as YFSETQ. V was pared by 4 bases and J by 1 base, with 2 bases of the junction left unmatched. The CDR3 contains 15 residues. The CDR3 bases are TGCGCCAGCAGCAGTAGCGGGGGGAACACCGGGGAGCTGTTTTTT. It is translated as CASSSSGGNTGELFF.

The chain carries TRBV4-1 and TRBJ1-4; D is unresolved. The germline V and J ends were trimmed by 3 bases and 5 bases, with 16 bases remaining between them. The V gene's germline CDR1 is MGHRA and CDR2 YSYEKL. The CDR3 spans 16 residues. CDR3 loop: CASSQGVGVKNEKLFF. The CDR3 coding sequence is TGCGCCAGCAGCCAGGGTGTGGGAGTTAAAAATGAAAAACTGTTTTTT.

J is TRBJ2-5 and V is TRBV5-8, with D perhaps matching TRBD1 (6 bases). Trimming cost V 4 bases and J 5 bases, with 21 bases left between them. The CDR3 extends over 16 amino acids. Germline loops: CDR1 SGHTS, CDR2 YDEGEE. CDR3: CASSPRGNGGGETQYF. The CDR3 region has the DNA TGTGCCAGCAGCCCCCGGGGCAATGGGGGCGGGGAGACCCAGTACTTC.

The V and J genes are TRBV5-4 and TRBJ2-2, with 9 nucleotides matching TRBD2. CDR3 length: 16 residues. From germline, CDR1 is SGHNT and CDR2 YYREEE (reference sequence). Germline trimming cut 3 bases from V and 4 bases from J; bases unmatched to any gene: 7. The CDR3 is CASSWGGGGATGELFF. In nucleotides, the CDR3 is TGTGCCAGCAGCTGGGGTGGCGGGGGGGCCACCGGGGAGCTGTTTTTT.

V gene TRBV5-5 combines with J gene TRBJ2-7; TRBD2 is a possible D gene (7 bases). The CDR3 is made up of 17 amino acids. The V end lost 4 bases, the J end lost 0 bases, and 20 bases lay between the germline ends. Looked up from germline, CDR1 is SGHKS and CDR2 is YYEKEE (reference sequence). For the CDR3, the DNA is TGTGCCAGCAGCCGGGGGGCAGGGTCGGCCGGCTCCTACGAGCAGTACTTC. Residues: CASSRGAGSAGSYEQYF.

CDR3 in amino acids: CASSRWTGPSTGELFF. In nucleotides, the CDR3 is TGTGCCAGCTCACGATGGACAGGGCCCAGCACCGGGGAGCTGTTTTTT. The chain carries TRBV18 and TRBJ2-2; 8 bases map to TRBD1. The CDR3 spans 16 residues. CDR1 is KGHSH and CDR2 is LQKENI in the germline V gene. Losses at the gene ends were 4 bases for V and 4 bases for J; bases not matched to a gene: 8. Supplemented by reference TRBV18 and TRBJ2-2, the full variable domain reads NAGVMQNPRHLVRRRGQEARLRCSPMKGHSHVYWYRQLPEEGLKFMVYLQKENIIDESGMPKERFSAEFPKEGPSILRIQQVVRGDSAAYFCASSRWTGPSTGELFFGEGSRLTVL.

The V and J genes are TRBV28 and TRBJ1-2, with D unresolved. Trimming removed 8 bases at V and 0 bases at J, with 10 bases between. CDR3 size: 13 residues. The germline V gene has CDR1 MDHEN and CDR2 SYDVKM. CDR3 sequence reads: CASGETPNYGYTF. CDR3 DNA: TGTGCCAGCGGGGAGACCCCTAACTATGGCTACACCTTC.

This CDR3 reads CASSHVGQGAASVNEQFF. DNA for the CDR3: TGTGCCAGCAGCCACGTTGGACAGGGGGCAGCTAGCGTAAATGAGCAGTTCTTC. This sequence joins TRBV4-2 and TRBJ2-1; 11 nucleotides line up with TRBD1. From germline, CDR1 is LGHNA and CDR2 YNFKEQ. J gave up 7 bases and V 3 bases, and 14 bases lay outside the gene matches. There are 18 residues in the CDR3.

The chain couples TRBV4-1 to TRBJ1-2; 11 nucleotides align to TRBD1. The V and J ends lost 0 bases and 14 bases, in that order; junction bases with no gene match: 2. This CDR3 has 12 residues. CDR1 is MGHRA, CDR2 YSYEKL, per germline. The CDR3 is CASSQDGTGGTF. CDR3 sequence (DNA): TGCGCCAGCAGCCAAGATGGGACAGGGGGGACCTTC.

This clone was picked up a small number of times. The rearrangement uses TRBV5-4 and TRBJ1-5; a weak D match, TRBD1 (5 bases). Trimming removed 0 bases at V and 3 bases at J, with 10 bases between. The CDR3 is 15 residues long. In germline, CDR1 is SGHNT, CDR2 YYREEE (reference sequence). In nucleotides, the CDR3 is TGTGCCAGCAGCTTGGAGCCAGGGATCAATCAGCCCCAGCATTTT. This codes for CASSLEPGINQPQHF.

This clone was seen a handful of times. This CDR3 is CATSDPGQEGTQYF. The CDR3 nucleotides read TGTGCCACCAGTGATCCCGGACAGGAGGGGACCCAGTACTTC. This sequence joins TRBV24-1 and TRBJ2-5, with a tentative D call TRBD1 (7 bases). The CDR3 runs 14 residues. The V end lost 3 bases, the J end lost 7 bases, and 14 bases lay between the germline ends. Germline CDR1 KGHDR, CDR2 SFDVKD.

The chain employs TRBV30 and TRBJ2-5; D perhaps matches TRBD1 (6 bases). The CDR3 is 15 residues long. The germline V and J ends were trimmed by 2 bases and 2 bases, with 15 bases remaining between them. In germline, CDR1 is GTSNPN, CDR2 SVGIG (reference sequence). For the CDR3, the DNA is TGTGCCTGGAGTCTGGGGGCGGGTGCTCAAGAGACCCAGTACTTC. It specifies CAWSLGAGAQETQYF.

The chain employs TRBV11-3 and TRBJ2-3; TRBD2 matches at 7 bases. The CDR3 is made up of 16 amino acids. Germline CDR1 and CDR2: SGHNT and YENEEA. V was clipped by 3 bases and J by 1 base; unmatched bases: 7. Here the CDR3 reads CASSLEFAGGTDTQYF. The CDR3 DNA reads TGTGCCAGCAGCTTGGAGTTTGCGGGGGGCACAGATACGCAGTATTTT.